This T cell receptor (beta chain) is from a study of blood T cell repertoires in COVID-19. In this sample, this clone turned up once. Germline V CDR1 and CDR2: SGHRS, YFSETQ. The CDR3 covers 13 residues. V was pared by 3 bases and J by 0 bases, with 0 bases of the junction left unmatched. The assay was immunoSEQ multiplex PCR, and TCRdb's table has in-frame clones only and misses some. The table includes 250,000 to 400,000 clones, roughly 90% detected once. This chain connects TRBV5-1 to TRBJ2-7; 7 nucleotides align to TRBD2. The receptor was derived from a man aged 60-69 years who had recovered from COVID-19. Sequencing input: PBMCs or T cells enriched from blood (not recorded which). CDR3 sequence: CASSSSGSYEQYF. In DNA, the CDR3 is TGCGCCAGCAGCTCTAGCGGCTCCTACGAGCAGTACTTC.